These 18 T cell receptor beta chains originate from one sample sequenced in a study of blood T cell repertoires in COVID-19. TCRdb's copy holds only in-frame clones and misses some; the assay was immunoSEQ multiplex PCR. The data contain approximately 37,000 clones, approximately 86% of them seen just once; the ten biggest clones take up under 5.5%. Sequences were obtained from peripheral blood. The receptors come from a man in his forties with active COVID-19.

The chain uses TRBV6-6 and TRBJ1-1; TRBD1 might be the D (6 bases). CDR1 and CDR2 from the germline V gene are MNHNY and SVGAGI (reference sequence). Trimming removed 5 bases from V and 0 bases from J, with 13 bases in between. CDR3 length: 15 amino acids. CDR3 DNA: TGTGCCAGCAGTACGTGGACAGAATTGAACACTGAAGCTTTCTTT. This gives the protein CASSTWTELNTEAFF.

The CDR3 is CSVQGFSGNTIYF. In nucleotides, the CDR3 is TGCAGCGTACAGGGCTTCTCTGGAAACACCATATATTTT. The chain is built from TRBV29-1 and TRBJ1-3; weak D call: TRBD1 (6 bases). V was pared by 6 bases and J by 0 bases, with 9 bases between. This CDR3 comprises 13 residues. Per the germline V gene, CDR1 is SQVTM and CDR2 is ANQGSEA.

This chain links TRBV29-1 with TRBJ2-7; 9 nucleotides match TRBD1. The V and J ends lost 1 base and 7 bases, in that order; junction bases with no gene match: 5. Germline V lookup: CDR1 SQVTM, CDR2 ANQGSEA. The CDR3 spans 13 residues. In DNA, the CDR3 is TGCAGCGTTGAAGGCGAAGGGACAGGGGAGCAGTACTTC. The encoded protein is CSVEGEGTGEQYF.

The genes are TRBV7-3 and TRBJ2-1; 11 bases match TRBD1. The CDR3 spans 14 residues. The germline CDR1 and CDR2 sequences are SGHTA and FQGTGA. V was pared by 5 bases and J by 7 bases, with 4 bases of the junction left unmatched. The DNA for the CDR3 is TGTGCCAGCAGCCCCGGGACAGGGGGTAATGAGCAGTTCTTC. Amino acids: CASSPGTGGNEQFF. The full variable domain, rest sourced from reference TRBV7-3 and TRBJ2-1, is GAGVSQTPSNKVTEKGKYVELRCDPISGHTALYWYRQSLGQGPEFLIYFQGTGAADDSGLPNDRFFAVRPEGSVSTLKIQRTERGDSAVYLCASSPGTGGNEQFFGPGTRLTVL.

This clone came up a few times. V usage is TRBV6-1 and J usage is TRBJ2-2, with 8 bases lining up with TRBD1. Germline CDR1 MNHNS, CDR2 SASEGT. This CDR3 comprises 16 residues. Trimming removed 2 bases from V and 8 bases from J; junction bases left unmatched: 10. In nucleotides, the CDR3 is TGTGCCAGCAGTGAATCAGGGGGCGCTTGGACAGGGGAGCTGTTTTTT. Amino acid sequence: CASSESGGAWTGELFF.

The chain joins TRBV7-7 to TRBJ2-1; 14 nucleotides align to TRBD2. With V trimmed by 4 bases and J by 1 base, 6 bases remained unmatched. CDR1 and CDR2 (germline): SSHAT, FNYEAQ (reference sequence). There are 18 residues in the CDR3. Here the CDR3 DNA reads TGTGCCAGCAGCTCCGGGACTAGCGGGAGTCGGTCCTACAATGAGCAGTTCTTC. Its protein is CASSSGTSGSRSYNEQFF.

The V and J genes are TRBV5-4 and TRBJ1-1, with a possible D match to TRBD1 (6 bases). Trimming removed 0 bases from V and 3 bases from J, with 15 bases in between. The CDR3 has 16 residues. Germline lookup yields CDR1 SGHNT and CDR2 YYREEE (reference sequence). CDR3 coding DNA: TGTGCCAGCAGCTTGGGTGTGGGGGCGGAGGACACTGAAGCTTTCTTT. Translation gives CASSLGVGAEDTEAFF. The whole variable domain, remainder taken from reference TRBV5-4 and TRBJ1-1, is ETGVTQSPTHLIKTRGQQVTLRCSSQSGHNTVSWYQQALGQGPQFIFQYYREEENGRGNFPPRFSGLQFPNYSSELNVNALELDDSALYLCASSLGVGAEDTEAFFGQGTRLTVV.

The gene calls are TRBV9 and TRBJ2-7, with TRBD1 identical over 9 bases. In germline, CDR1 is SGDLS, CDR2 YYNGEE. This CDR3 has 15 amino acids. With 2 bases clipped from V and 3 bases from J, the junction kept 6 bases outside the gene matches. The CDR3 loop is CASSVGQGGLYEQYF. The CDR3 region has the DNA TGTGCCAGCAGCGTGGGACAGGGAGGACTCTACGAGCAGTACTTC.

Only a few counts were recorded for this clone. The V gene is TRBV12-5, the J gene TRBJ2-1, with 12 positions matching TRBD2. Unmatched junction bases numbered 16, after V lost 2 bases and J lost 2 bases. The CDR3 length is 21 residues. Per the germline V gene, CDR1 is LGHNT and CDR2 is FRNRAP. CDR3 loop: CASGLMTLAGGPGGTYNEQFF. The CDR3 region has the DNA TGTGCTAGTGGTTTGATGACACTAGCGGGAGGCCCGGGGGGGACCTACAATGAGCAGTTCTTC.

This chain connects TRBV19 to TRBJ1-1; TRBD1 is a possible D gene (6 bases). Per germline, CDR1 LNHDA and CDR2 SQIVND (reference sequence). The CDR3 runs to 15 residues. Trimming took 6 bases from V and 1 from J, leaving 15 bases between them. This CDR3 reads CASRPQQGRNTEAFF. DNA for the CDR3: TGTGCCAGTAGACCCCAACAGGGACGGAACACTGAAGCTTTCTTT.

DNA of the CDR3: TGTGCCAGCAGTTTTAGAACCTACGAGCAGTACTTC. Encoded protein: CASSFRTYEQYF. V is TRBV12-3 or TRBV12-4 and J is TRBJ2-7; D uncertain. The V end lost 3 bases, the J end lost 2 bases, and 5 bases lay between the germline ends. There are 12 residues in the CDR3.

The V gene is TRBV6-1, the J gene TRBJ1-6, with no clear D. The CDR3 runs to 14 residues. The germline V gene has CDR1 MNHNS and CDR2 SASEGT. V was trimmed by 3 bases and J by 11 bases, leaving 14 bases between them. CDR3 DNA: TGTGCCAGCAGTGAGGCCCAGGCGGAGGCACCCCTCCACTTT. Its protein product is CASSEAQAEAPLHF.

The gene calls are TRBV19 and TRBJ1-5; D is perhaps TRBD1 (6 bases). Trimming stripped 5 bases from V and 9 bases from J, with 26 bases between. The CDR3 length is 17 residues. Per the germline V gene, CDR1 is LNHDA and CDR2 is SQIVND (reference sequence). The DNA of the CDR3 is TGTGCCAGTAGTGTAACCTTCCGACAGGCCCTGGAGAGGCCCCAGCATTTT. Its translation: CASSVTFRQALERPQHF.

The genes are TRBV14 and TRBJ2-1; TRBD2 agrees at 10 bases. V was pared by 3 bases and J by 5 bases, with 4 bases of the junction left unmatched. Germline V gene sequence: CDR1 SGHDN, CDR2 FVKESK. The CDR3 has 15 amino acids. CDR3 protein: CASSHLAGGHNEQFF. The DNA of the CDR3 is TGTGCCAGCAGCCATTTAGCGGGAGGCCACAATGAGCAGTTCTTC.

The gene calls are TRBV5-4 and TRBJ2-3; 7 bases fit TRBD2. V lost 6 bases to trimming and J lost 6 bases; unmatched junction nucleotides: 10. The CDR3 runs 14 residues. Germline V gene lookup returns CDR1 SGHNT and CDR2 YYREEE (reference sequence). The CDR3 DNA sequence: TGTGCCAGCACAGGCGGGAGCCGTCGTGATACGCAGTATTTT. Its translation: CASTGGSRRDTQYF.

The rearrangement joins TRBV5-1 to TRBJ1-4, with D unresolved. This CDR3 comprises 15 residues. The germline V and J ends were trimmed by 0 bases and 6 bases, with 12 bases remaining between them. The germline CDR1 and CDR2 sequences are SGHRS and YFSETQ. CDR3 DNA: TGCGCCAGCAGCTTGGTTCGGGGAAGCGATGAAAAACTGTTTTTT. This encodes CASSLVRGSDEKLFF.

The CDR3 sequence: CASSIEGTHGEELFF. In nucleotides, the CDR3 is TGTGCCAGTAGTATAGAGGGTACTCACGGGGAGGAGCTGTTTTTT. The gene calls are TRBV19 and TRBJ2-2, with D maybe TRBD2 (5 bases). CDR3 size: 15 residues. Germline V lookup: CDR1 LNHDA, CDR2 SQIVND (reference sequence). The ends were cut back, 0 bases at V and 10 bases at J, with 15 bases in the middle.

The V gene is TRBV27, the J gene TRBJ2-7; 9 nucleotides align to TRBD2. CDR3 length equals 13 residues. The germline V gene has CDR1 MNHEY and CDR2 SMNVEV (reference sequence). V lost 8 bases to trimming and J lost 1 base; unmatched junction nucleotides: 3. The CDR3 bases are TGTGCCAGCCGTCTAGCGGGATCCTACGAGCAGTACTTC. This gives the protein CASRLAGSYEQYF.